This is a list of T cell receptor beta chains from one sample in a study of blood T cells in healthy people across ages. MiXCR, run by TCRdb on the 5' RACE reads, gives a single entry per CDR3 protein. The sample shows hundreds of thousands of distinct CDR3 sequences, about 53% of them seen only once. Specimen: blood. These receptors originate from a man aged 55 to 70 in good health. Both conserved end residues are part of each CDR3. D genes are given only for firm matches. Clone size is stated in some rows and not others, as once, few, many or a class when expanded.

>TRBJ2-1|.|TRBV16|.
TGTGCCAGCAGCCAATTTCTAGACTCACAGGGAGTAGAACAGTTCTTC
CASSQFLDSQGVEQFF
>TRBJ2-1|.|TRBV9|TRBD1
TGTGCCAGCCCTCGCCCGAGGGGGCGAAATGAGCAGTTCTTC
CASPRPRGRNEQFF
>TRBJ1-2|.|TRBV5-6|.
TGTGCCAGCAGCTCGGGATCAGGCCCCCTGGGTGGCTACACCTTC
CASSSGSGPLGGYTF
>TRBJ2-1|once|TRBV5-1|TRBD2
TGCGCCAGCAGCGCTAATAGCGGGGGGACTTACAATGAGCAGTTCTTC
CASSANSGGTYNEQFF
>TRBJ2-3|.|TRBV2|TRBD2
TGTGCCAGCAGTGTGGGCCGGGAGGCGCAGTATTTT
CASSVGREAQYF
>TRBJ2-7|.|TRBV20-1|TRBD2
TGCAGTGCTCCCGTAGCGGGAGGCCGAACCCAGTACTTC
CSAPVAGGRTQYF
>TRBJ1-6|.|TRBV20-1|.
TGCAGTGCTAGACGGCAGTACTCACCCCTCCACTTT
CSARRQYSPLHF
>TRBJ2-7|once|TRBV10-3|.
TGTGCCATCAGTGCGGGGCAGAGCTACGAGCAGTACTTC
CAISAGQSYEQYF
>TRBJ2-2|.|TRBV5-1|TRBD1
TGCGCCAGCAGCCTGGGACAGGCCGCAGGCACCGGGGAGCTGTTTTTT
CASSLGQAAGTGELFF
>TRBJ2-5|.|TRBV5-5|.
TGTGCCAGCAGCTTGGATCCAGGGCGGGATGGGACCCAGTACTTC
CASSLDPGRDGTQYF
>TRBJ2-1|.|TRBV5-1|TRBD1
TGCGCCAGCAGCTTGGATCAGGGGGCCTTCAATGAGCAGTTCTTC
CASSLDQGAFNEQFF
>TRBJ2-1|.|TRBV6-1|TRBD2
TGTGCCAGCAGTGAAGTTGCAGCGGGAGACCTTTACAATGAGCAGTTCTTC
CASSEVAAGDLYNEQFF
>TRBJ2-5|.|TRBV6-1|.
TGTGCCAGCATACCCCTTAACGACCTAAACTTTGGGACCCAGTACTTC
CASIPLNDLNFGTQYF
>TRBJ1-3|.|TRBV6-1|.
TGTGCCAGCTACAGCAGCAATTCAAACACCATATATTTT
CASYSSNSNTIYF
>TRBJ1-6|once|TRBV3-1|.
TGTGCCAGCAGCCAGGGACCGGTCTATAATTCACCCCTCCACTTT
CASSQGPVYNSPLHF
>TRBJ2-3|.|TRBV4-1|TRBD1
TGCGCCAGCAGCCTGAATCAGGGGGTCGGGACAGATACGCAGTATTTT
CASSLNQGVGTDTQYF
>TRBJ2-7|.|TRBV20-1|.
TGCAGTGCTAGAGATACGCCCTACGAGCAGTACTTC
CSARDTPYEQYF
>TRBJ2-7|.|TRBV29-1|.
TGCAGCGTTGTTCCCCGGGACGGGAAAAGCTCCTACGAGCAGTACTTC
CSVVPRDGKSSYEQYF
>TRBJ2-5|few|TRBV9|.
TGTGCCAGCAGCGTAGGGGCAGCTAGGGAAGAGACCCAGTACTTC
CASSVGAAREETQYF
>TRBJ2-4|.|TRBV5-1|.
TGCGCCAGCAGCTTGGCAGGAGTGTCTATAGCCAAAAACATTCAGTACTTC
CASSLAGVSIAKNIQYF
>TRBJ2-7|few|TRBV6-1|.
TGTGCCAGCAGGGACACAACCTACGAGCAGTACTTC
CASRDTTYEQYF
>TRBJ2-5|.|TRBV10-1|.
TGCGCCAGCAGTGAGTCGAAGGATAGACAAGAGACCCAGTACTTC
CASSESKDRQETQYF